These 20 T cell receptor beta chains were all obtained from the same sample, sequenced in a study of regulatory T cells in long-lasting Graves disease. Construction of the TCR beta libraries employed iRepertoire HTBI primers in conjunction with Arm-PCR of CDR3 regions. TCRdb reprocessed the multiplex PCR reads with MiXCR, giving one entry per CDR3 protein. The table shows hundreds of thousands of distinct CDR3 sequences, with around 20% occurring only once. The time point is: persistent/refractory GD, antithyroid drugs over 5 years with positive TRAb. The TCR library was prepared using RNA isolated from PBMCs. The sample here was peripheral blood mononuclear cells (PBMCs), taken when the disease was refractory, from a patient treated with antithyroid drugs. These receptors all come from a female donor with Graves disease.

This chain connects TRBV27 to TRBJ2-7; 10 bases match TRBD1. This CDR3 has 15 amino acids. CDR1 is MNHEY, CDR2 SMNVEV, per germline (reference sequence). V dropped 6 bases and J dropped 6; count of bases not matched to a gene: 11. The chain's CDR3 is CASSREPGQGREQYF. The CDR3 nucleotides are TGTGCCAGCAGCCGCGAACCGGGACAGGGGCGCGAGCAGTACTTC.

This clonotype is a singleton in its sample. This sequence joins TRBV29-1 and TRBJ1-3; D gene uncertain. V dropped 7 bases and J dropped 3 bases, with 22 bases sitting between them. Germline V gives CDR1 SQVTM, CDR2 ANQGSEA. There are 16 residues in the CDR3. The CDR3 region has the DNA TGCAGCGCGAAGCTCGCGCGGGAGAGCTATGGAAACACCATATATTTT. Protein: CSAKLARESYGNTIYF.

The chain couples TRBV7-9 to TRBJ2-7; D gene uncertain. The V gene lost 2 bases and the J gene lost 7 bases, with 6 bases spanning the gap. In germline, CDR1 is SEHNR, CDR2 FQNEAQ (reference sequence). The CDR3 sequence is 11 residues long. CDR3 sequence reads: CASSLLREQYF. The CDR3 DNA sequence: TGTGCCAGCAGCTTATTGAGAGAGCAGTACTTC.

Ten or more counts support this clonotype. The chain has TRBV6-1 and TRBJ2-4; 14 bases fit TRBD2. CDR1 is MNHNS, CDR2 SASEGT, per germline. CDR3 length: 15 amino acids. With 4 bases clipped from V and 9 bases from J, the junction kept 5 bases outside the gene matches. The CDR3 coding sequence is TGTGCCAGCAGTGGACTAGCGGGAGGGCGAGCCATTCAGTACTTC. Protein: CASSGLAGGRAIQYF.

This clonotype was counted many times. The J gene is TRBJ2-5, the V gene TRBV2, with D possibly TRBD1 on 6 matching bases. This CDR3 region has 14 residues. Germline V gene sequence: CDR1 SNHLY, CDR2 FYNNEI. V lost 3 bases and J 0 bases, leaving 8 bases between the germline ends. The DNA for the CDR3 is TGTGCCAGCAGTGATCAGGGGAACCAAGAGACCCAGTACTTC. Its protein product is CASSDQGNQETQYF.

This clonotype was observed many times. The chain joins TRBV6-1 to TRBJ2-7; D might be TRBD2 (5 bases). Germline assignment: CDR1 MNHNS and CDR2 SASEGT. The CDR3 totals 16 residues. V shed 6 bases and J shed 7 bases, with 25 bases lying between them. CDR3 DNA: TGTGCCAGCAGAAGAAGGCAACTCGGACTTCCTGTGGAGCAGTACTTC. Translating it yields CASRRRQLGLPVEQYF.

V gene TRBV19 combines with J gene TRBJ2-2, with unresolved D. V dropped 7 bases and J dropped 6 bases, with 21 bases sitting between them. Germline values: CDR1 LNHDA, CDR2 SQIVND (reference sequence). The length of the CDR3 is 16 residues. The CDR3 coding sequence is TGTGCCAGTACCCCGAGCGCGGATCTAGGGTCCGGGGAGCTGTTTTTT. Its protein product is CASTPSADLGSGELFF.

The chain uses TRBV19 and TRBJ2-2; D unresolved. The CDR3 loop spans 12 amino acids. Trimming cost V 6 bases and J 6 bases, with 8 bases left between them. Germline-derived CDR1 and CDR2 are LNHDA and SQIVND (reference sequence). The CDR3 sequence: CASRNRSGELFF. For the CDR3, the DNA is TGTGCCAGTAGAAACAGATCCGGGGAGCTGTTTTTT.

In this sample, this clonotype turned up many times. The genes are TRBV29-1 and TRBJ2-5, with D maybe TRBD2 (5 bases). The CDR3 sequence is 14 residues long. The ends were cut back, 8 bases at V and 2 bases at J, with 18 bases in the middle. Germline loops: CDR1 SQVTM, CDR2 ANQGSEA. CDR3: CSSNGSPQQETQYF. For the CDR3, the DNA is TGCAGCTCCAATGGGAGCCCACAGCAAGAGACCCAGTACTTC.

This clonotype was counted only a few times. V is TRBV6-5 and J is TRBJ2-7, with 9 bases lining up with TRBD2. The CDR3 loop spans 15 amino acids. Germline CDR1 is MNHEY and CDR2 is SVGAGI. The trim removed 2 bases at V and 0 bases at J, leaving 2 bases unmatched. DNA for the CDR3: TGTGCCAGCAGTTACACGCGGGAGGGCTCCTACGAGCAGTACTTC. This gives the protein CASSYTREGSYEQYF.

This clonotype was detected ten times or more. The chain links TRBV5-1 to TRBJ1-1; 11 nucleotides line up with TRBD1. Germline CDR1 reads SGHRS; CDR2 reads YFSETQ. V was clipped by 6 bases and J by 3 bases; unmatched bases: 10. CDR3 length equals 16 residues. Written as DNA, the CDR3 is TGCGCCAGCACCAGGACAGGGGGCGTATTATACACTGAAGCTTTCTTT. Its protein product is CASTRTGGVLYTEAFF.

CDR3 coding DNA: TGCAGCGTTGAGACCGGTGGGAACGAGCAGTACTTC. Translated, it gives CSVETGGNEQYF. This chain uses TRBV29-1 with TRBJ2-7, with D hard to call. The V end was cut by 3 bases, the J end by 5 bases, with 11 bases between. This CDR3 has 12 amino acids. Germline CDR1 is SQVTM and CDR2 is ANQGSEA.

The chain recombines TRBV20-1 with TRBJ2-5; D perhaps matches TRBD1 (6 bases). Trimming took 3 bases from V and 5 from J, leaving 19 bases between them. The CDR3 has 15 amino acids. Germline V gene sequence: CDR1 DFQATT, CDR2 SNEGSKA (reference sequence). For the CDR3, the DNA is TGCAGTGCTAGCGAAGGAGCCGGACAGCGGGAGACCCAGTACTTC. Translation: CSASEGAGQRETQYF.

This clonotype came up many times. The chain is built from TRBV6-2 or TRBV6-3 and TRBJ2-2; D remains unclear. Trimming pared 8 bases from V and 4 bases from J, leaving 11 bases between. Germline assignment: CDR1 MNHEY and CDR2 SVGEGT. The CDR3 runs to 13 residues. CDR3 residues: CASRSGSTGELFF. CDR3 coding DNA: TGTGCCAGCCGCAGTGGTAGCACCGGGGAGCTGTTTTTT.

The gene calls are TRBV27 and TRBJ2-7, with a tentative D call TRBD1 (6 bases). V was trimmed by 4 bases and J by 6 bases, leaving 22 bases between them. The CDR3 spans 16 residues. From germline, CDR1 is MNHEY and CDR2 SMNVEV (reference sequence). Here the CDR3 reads CASSSPRTTLRGEQYF. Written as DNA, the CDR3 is TGTGCCAGCAGTTCGCCCCGGACAACTCTCAGGGGCGAGCAGTACTTC.

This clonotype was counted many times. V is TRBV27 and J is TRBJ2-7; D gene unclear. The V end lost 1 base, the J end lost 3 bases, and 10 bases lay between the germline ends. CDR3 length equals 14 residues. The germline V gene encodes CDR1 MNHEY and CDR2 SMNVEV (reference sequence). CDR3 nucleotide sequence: TGTGCCAGCAGTTTATTGGTGAACCACTACGAGCAGTACTTC. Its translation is CASSLLVNHYEQYF.

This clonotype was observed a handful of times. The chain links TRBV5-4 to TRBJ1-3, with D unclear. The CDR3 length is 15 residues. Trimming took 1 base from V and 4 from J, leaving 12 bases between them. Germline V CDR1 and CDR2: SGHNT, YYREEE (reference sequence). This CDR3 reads CASSLSSAAGNTIYF. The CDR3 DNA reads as TGTGCCAGCAGCTTGAGCAGTGCAGCCGGAAACACCATATATTTT.

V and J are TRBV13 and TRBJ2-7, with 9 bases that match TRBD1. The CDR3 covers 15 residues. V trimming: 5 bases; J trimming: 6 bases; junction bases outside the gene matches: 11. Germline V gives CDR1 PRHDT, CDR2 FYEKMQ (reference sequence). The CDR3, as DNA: TGTGCCAGCAGCCCTCCGGGACAGGGCCCTCTCGAGCAGTACTTC. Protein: CASSPPGQGPLEQYF.

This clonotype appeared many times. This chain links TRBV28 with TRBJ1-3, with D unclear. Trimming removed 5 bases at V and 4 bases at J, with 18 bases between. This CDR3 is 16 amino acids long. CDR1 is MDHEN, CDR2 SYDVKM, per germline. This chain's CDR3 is CASSPNGELAGNTIYF. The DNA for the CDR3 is TGTGCCAGCAGTCCAAACGGGGAACTGGCAGGAAACACCATATATTTT.

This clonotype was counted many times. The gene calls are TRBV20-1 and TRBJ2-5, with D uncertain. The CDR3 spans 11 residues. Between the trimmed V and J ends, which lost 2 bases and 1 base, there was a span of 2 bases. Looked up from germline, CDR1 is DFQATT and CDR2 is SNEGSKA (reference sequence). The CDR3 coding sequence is TGCAGTGCTAGATCCCAAGAGACCCAGTACTTC. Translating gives CSARSQETQYF.